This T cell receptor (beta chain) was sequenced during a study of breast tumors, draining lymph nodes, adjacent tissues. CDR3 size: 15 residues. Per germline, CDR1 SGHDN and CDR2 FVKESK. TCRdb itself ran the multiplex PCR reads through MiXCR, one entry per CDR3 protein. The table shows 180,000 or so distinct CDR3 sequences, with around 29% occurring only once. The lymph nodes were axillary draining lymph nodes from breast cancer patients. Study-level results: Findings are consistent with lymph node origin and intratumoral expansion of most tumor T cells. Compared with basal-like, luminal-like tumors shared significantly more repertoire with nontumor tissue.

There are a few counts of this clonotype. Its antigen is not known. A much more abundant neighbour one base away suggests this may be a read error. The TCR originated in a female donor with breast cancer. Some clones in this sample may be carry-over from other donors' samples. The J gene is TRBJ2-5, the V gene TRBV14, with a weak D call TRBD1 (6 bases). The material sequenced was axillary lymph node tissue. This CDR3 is CASSQVRGFQETPYF. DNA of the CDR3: TGTGCCAGCAGCCAAGTAAGGGGGTTCCAAGAGACCCCGTACTTC. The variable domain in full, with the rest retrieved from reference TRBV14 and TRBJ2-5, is EAGVTQFPSHSVIEKGQTVTLRCDPISGHDNLYWYRRVMGKEIKFLLHFVKESKQDESGMPNNRFLAERTGGTYSTLKVQPAELEDSGVYFCASSQVRGFQETPYFGPGTRLLVL.